The 10 T cell receptor beta chains listed next were all sequenced from one sample in a study of PD-1 blockade in classical Hodgkin lymphoma. The assay was immunoSEQ multiplex PCR, and TCRdb's table has in-frame clones only and misses some. Counted here are more than 10,000 clones, about 78% occurring once; the ten biggest clones make up around 23%. Each of the patients experienced relapse following autologous stem cell transplantation, and their brentuximab vedotin exposure differed. The sample was peripheral blood mononuclear cells (PBMCs), taken at baseline. The receptors stem from a human donor with classical Hodgkin lymphoma.

V gene TRBV5-6 combines with J gene TRBJ2-5; no clear D gene. Germline V gene data show CDR1 as SGHDT and CDR2 as YYEEEE. CDR3 length: 15 amino acids. Deletions cut 0 bases from V and 5 bases from J, with 14 bases between. The CDR3 DNA follows: TGTGCCAGCAGCTTGGTAGTCCCCCCGCCTGAGACCCAGTACTTC. Translation: CASSLVVPPPETQYF. Full variable domain (missing parts from reference TRBV5-6 and TRBJ2-5): DAGVTQSPTHLIKTRGQQVTLRCSPKSGHDTVSWYQQALGQGPQFIFQYYEEEERQRGNFPDRFSGHQFPNYSSELNVNALLLGDSALYLCASSLVVPPPETQYFGPGTRLLVL.

V and J are TRBV5-6 and TRBJ2-7; TRBD2 is a possible D gene (6 bases). The ends were cut back, 6 bases at V and 2 bases at J, with 15 bases in the middle. The CDR3 extends over 14 amino acids. Germline CDR1 is SGHDT and CDR2 is YYEEEE. The CDR3 sequence: CASTPGRGTYEQYF. The CDR3 nucleotides are TGTGCCAGCACCCCGGGGCGGGGTACCTACGAGCAGTACTTC.

The chain employs TRBV10-2 and TRBJ2-7; 9 nucleotides line up with TRBD1. Germline lookup yields CDR1 WSHSY and CDR2 SAAADI. Trimming took 7 bases from V and 3 from J; bases not matched to a gene: 7. There are 14 residues in the CDR3. This CDR3 reads CASNPGQGSYEQYF. Here the CDR3 DNA reads TGCGCCAGCAATCCGGGACAGGGAAGCTACGAGCAGTACTTC.

This sequence joins TRBV6-5 and TRBJ1-1; D not certain. The CDR3 spans 10 residues. Germline CDR1 reads MNHEY; CDR2 reads SVGAGI. V was clipped by 8 bases and J by 11 bases, with 12 bases between them. DNA of the CDR3: TGTGCCAGCTCATATGATATTGCTTTCTTT. Residues: CASSYDIAFF.

The chain couples TRBV7-9 to TRBJ2-3, with a weak D call TRBD2 (6 bases). The V gene's germline CDR1 is SEHNR and CDR2 FQNEAQ (reference sequence). V lost 2 bases to trimming and J lost 6 bases, with 18 bases between them. This CDR3 has 16 amino acids. CDR3 region: CASSLLRDWGGDTQYF. The CDR3 coding sequence is TGTGCCAGCAGCTTACTACGGGACTGGGGAGGTGATACGCAGTATTTT.

The chain has TRBV14 and TRBJ2-7, with 8 bases fitting TRBD2. CDR3 size: 16 residues. In germline, CDR1 is SGHDN, CDR2 FVKESK. V was clipped by 0 bases and J by 3 bases; unmatched bases: 7. CDR3 bases: TGTGCCAGCAGCCAAGAGACCGGGACTAGATACTACGAGCAGTACTTC. It is translated as CASSQETGTRYYEQYF.

J is TRBJ1-4 and V is TRBV28; no clear D. Per the germline V gene, CDR1 is MDHEN and CDR2 is SYDVKM. The CDR3 is 15 residues long. Trimming took off 1 base at V and 1 base at J, with 7 bases between the two ends. The CDR3 is CASSLLGVTNEKLFF. DNA of the CDR3: TGTGCCAGCAGTTTATTGGGAGTAACTAATGAAAAACTGTTTTTT.

The chain couples TRBV5-4 to TRBJ2-5; D call uncertain. From germline, CDR1 is SGHNT and CDR2 YYREEE (reference sequence). V was clipped by 0 bases and J by 4 bases, with 1 base between them. The CDR3 spans 11 residues. The CDR3 reads CASSLAETQYF. For the CDR3, the DNA is TGTGCCAGCAGCTTGGCAGAGACCCAGTACTTC.

V usage is TRBV15 and J usage is TRBJ2-7; D unresolved. Trimming cost V 5 bases and J 2 bases, with 10 bases left between them. The CDR3 is made up of 13 amino acids. Germline V gives CDR1 LNHNV, CDR2 YYDKDF (reference sequence). DNA for the CDR3: TGTGCCACCAGCTCCGGAAGGGCCTACGAGCAGTACTTC. This sequence encodes CATSSGRAYEQYF.

The chain carries TRBV27 and TRBJ2-5, with 7 bases matching TRBD2. This CDR3 is built from 15 residues. Germline CDR1 reads MNHEY; CDR2 reads SMNVEV (reference sequence). Losses at the gene ends were 5 bases for V and 2 bases for J; bases not matched to a gene: 8. CDR3 nucleotides: TGTGCCAGCAGTCCAAGTGGGGGGGGGCAAGAGACCCAGTACTTC. This sequence encodes CASSPSGGGQETQYF.